The 31 T cell receptor beta chains in this list originate from one sample, sequenced in a study of T cell changes during pregnancy in multiple sclerosis. Clones were read by immunoSEQ multiplex PCR, and TCRdb kept only the in-frame ones, dropping some. The sample lists about 79,000 clones; about nine tenths were seen once. The sample in question was CD4+ T cells from peripheral blood mononuclear cells, obtained in the second trimester of pregnancy. The receptor source for this set is a female donor with multiple sclerosis, enrolled in a pregnancy study.

This clone was seen a handful of times. The chain couples TRBV2 to TRBJ2-7; TRBD2 aligns across 7 bases. V lost 6 bases to trimming and J lost 2 bases; unmatched junction nucleotides: 10. Germline V gene data show CDR1 as SNHLY and CDR2 as FYNNEI. The CDR3 sequence is 15 residues long. The CDR3 spells CASSGGVGGTYEQYF. CDR3 DNA sequence: TGTGCCAGCAGCGGCGGCGTCGGGGGGACCTACGAGCAGTACTTC.

This chain links TRBV5-1 with TRBJ1-6; D ambiguous. CDR1 and CDR2 from the germline V gene are SGHRS and YFSETQ. V lost 0 bases to trimming and J lost 5 bases, with 6 bases between them. The CDR3 consists of 14 residues. The CDR3 here is CASSLAKNNSPLHF. The CDR3, as DNA: TGCGCCAGCAGCTTGGCAAAAAATAATTCACCCCTCCACTTT.

The chain has TRBV2 and TRBJ2-2; 7 nucleotides line up with TRBD1. The CDR3 consists of 15 residues. J gave up 0 bases and V 6 bases, and 4 bases lay outside the gene matches. Germline assignment: CDR1 SNHLY and CDR2 FYNNEI. This CDR3 reads CASRRTGPNTGELFF. For the CDR3, the DNA is TGTGCCAGCAGAAGGACAGGCCCGAACACCGGGGAGCTGTTTTTT.

The chain is built from TRBV10-3 and TRBJ1-1, with TRBD1 identical over 7 bases. Germline CDR1 ENHRY, CDR2 SYGVKD. The CDR3 runs 12 residues. The trim removed 11 bases at V and 3 bases at J, leaving 6 bases unmatched. CDR3 loop: CASRQGDTEAFF. Written as DNA, the CDR3 is TGTGCCTCTAGACAGGGTGACACTGAAGCTTTCTTT.

The chain employs TRBV6-5 and TRBJ2-2, with 7 bases fitting TRBD1. Germline V CDR1 and CDR2: MNHEY, SVGAGI. J lost 3 bases, V lost 3 bases, and 4 bases had no gene match. The CDR3 sequence is 15 residues long. The CDR3 spells CASSYLGQYTGELFF. For the CDR3, the DNA is TGTGCCAGCAGTTATTTGGGACAGTACACCGGGGAGCTGTTTTTT.

The J gene is TRBJ2-2, the V gene TRBV5-5; TRBD2 agrees at 10 bases. V was pared by 3 bases and J by 9 bases, with 2 bases of the junction left unmatched. The CDR3 covers 13 residues. Looked up from germline, CDR1 is SGHKS and CDR2 is YYEKEE (reference sequence). The CDR3 reads CASSSGLARELFF. CDR3 coding DNA: TGTGCCAGCAGCTCGGGACTAGCGAGGGAGCTGTTTTTT.

This chain uses TRBV11-3 with TRBJ2-1, with 8 bases fitting TRBD2. V shed 0 bases and J 6 bases; nucleotides not matched to a gene: 10. The CDR3 contains 17 residues. Germline V gene data show CDR1 as SGHNT and CDR2 as YENEEA. CDR3 loop: CASSLDPSRGGGNEQFF. CDR3 in DNA: TGTGCCAGCAGCTTAGATCCTAGTCGGGGGGGAGGCAATGAGCAGTTCTTC.

The chain joins TRBV27 to TRBJ1-6; 10 nucleotides align to TRBD1. The length of the CDR3 is 17 residues. Germline V gene data show CDR1 as MNHEY and CDR2 as SMNVEV (reference sequence). Trimming cost V 4 bases and J 2 bases; bases outside gene matches: 5. The CDR3 here is CASSSTDRGPYNSPLHF. In nucleotides, the CDR3 is TGTGCCAGCAGTTCCACCGACAGGGGGCCCTATAATTCACCCCTCCACTTT.

This chain links TRBV5-1 with TRBJ2-7; 9 bases are shared with TRBD1. The J segment lost 0 bases and the V segment lost 0 bases, leaving 4 bases of the junction unmatched. This CDR3 is 16 amino acids long. The V gene's germline CDR1 is SGHRS and CDR2 YFSETQ. The CDR3 loop reads CASSLVGQGSSYEQYF. The CDR3 DNA sequence: TGCGCCAGCAGCTTGGTGGGACAGGGTAGCTCCTACGAGCAGTACTTC. The whole variable domain, filled in from reference TRBV5-1 and TRBJ2-7, reads KAGVTQTPRYLIKTRGQQVTLSCSPISGHRSVSWYQQTPGQGLQFLFEYFSETQRNKGNFPGRFSGRQFSNSRSEMNVSTLELGDSALYLCASSLVGQGSSYEQYFGPGTRLTVT.

This sequence joins TRBV29-1 and TRBJ2-1; the D gene is possibly TRBD2 (7 bases). Between the trimmed V and J ends, which lost 7 bases and 4 bases, there was a span of 17 bases. Germline assignment: CDR1 SQVTM and CDR2 ANQGSEA. The CDR3 covers 14 residues. The CDR3 DNA sequence: TGCAGCGCCTCGCTGGGGGGGCCATACAATGAGCAGTTCTTC. Its protein product is CSASLGGPYNEQFF.

This clone was seen a handful of times. The chain employs TRBV11-2 and TRBJ1-2; TRBD1 matches at 7 bases. CDR1 and CDR2 (germline): SGHAT, FQNNGV. This CDR3 contains 13 residues. Trimming at V came to 1 base and at J to 7 bases, leaving 3 bases not matched to a gene. DNA for the CDR3: TGTGCCAGCAGCTTAGCGGCAGGGGGTGGCTACACCTTC. Amino acids: CASSLAAGGGYTF.

The genes are TRBV7-3 and TRBJ1-5, with no clear D. The ends were cut back, 3 bases at V and 5 bases at J, with 8 bases in the middle. The germline V gene encodes CDR1 SGHTA and CDR2 FQGTGA. The CDR3 totals 13 residues. CDR3 sequence: CASSLRPDQPQHF. Here the CDR3 DNA reads TGTGCCAGCAGCTTGAGGCCTGATCAGCCCCAGCATTTT.

The chain carries TRBV2 and TRBJ2-5; D possibly corresponds to TRBD2 (6 bases). From germline, CDR1 is SNHLY and CDR2 FYNNEI. CDR3 length: 15 residues. Trimming took off 8 bases at V and 4 bases at J, with 20 bases between the two ends. In nucleotides, the CDR3 is TGTGCCAGCGGAGGGGACTCCGGGAGAGGAGAGACCCAGTACTTC. Encoded protein: CASGGDSGRGETQYF. Combining the CDR3 with reference TRBV2 and TRBJ2-5 gives the whole variable domain EPEVTQTPSHQVTQMGQEVILRCVPISNHLYFYWYRQILGQKVEFLVSFYNNEISEKSEIFDDQFSVERPDGSNFTLKIRSTKLEDSAMYFCASGGDSGRGETQYFGPGTRLLVL.

This clone was counted a single time. This chain connects TRBV7-8 to TRBJ2-2, with 8 nucleotides matching TRBD1. Germline V lookup: CDR1 SGHVS, CDR2 FQNEAQ. The CDR3 covers 15 residues. V dropped 6 bases and J dropped 1; count of bases not matched to a gene: 4. CDR3 coding DNA: TGTGCCAGCAGACAAGGACAGGGGAACACCGGGGAGCTGTTTTTT. It encodes CASRQGQGNTGELFF.

The rearrangement links TRBV6-6 to TRBJ1-2, with 8 bases identical to TRBD1. CDR1 is MNHNY and CDR2 is SVGAGI in the germline V gene (reference sequence). CDR3 length: 13 amino acids. The V segment lost 7 bases and the J segment 6 bases; nucleotides outside the gene matches: 7. The DNA for the CDR3 is TGTGCCAGCACCACGAGGACAGGGCATGGCTACACCTTC. Its translation is CASTTRTGHGYTF.

This clone was observed a handful of times. The chain recombines TRBV30 with TRBJ1-3; unclear D gene. The CDR3 loop spans 15 amino acids. The V gene lost 1 base and the J gene lost 7 bases, with 17 bases spanning the gap. CDR1 is GTSNPN, CDR2 SVGIG, per germline (reference sequence). DNA of the CDR3: TGTGCCTGGAGTGCCGAGGGCCCTACACGCAACACCATATATTTT. Protein sequence: CAWSAEGPTRNTIYF.

The CDR3 here is CASSVGLRETQYF. CDR3 DNA: TGTGCCAGCAGCGTGGGGCTACGGGAGACCCAGTACTTC. J is TRBJ2-5 and V is TRBV7-3; a weak D match, TRBD1 (5 bases). This CDR3 contains 13 residues. Trimming took 5 bases from V and 5 from J, leaving 12 bases between them. Germline V gene sequence: CDR1 SGHTA, CDR2 FQGTGA.

The chain uses TRBV25-1 and TRBJ1-4; tentatively, D is TRBD1 (6 bases). V lost 1 base and J lost 8, with 14 bases in between. Per the germline V gene, CDR1 is MGHDK and CDR2 is SYGVNS. The CDR3 runs 15 residues. The CDR3 sequence: CASSELGAGQEKLFF. In DNA, the CDR3 is TGTGCCAGCAGTGAATTGGGGGCAGGGCAGGAAAAACTGTTTTTT.

The chain has TRBV2 and TRBJ2-1; D is unclear. There are 13 residues in the CDR3. V lost 5 bases, J lost 10 bases, and 15 bases lay in between. Germline V CDR1 and CDR2: SNHLY, FYNNEI. DNA for the CDR3: TGTGCCAGCAGTTCCGACTCTCCCGGGGAGCAGTTCTTC. Translating it yields CASSSDSPGEQFF.

CDR3 sequence: CASSPTTNTEAFF. In DNA, the CDR3 is TGTGCCAGCAGCCCAACAACGAACACTGAAGCTTTCTTT. The genes are TRBV7-2 and TRBJ1-1; no reliable D call. Germline V CDR1 and CDR2: SGHTA, FQGNSA. Trimming removed 5 bases at V and 1 base at J, with 8 bases between. CDR3 size: 13 residues.

This clone was observed many times. V is TRBV6-5 and J is TRBJ2-1, with 8 nucleotides matching TRBD2. Germline loops: CDR1 MNHEY, CDR2 SVGAGI. V was pared by 0 bases and J by 9 bases, with 10 bases of the junction left unmatched. This CDR3 region has 16 residues. The CDR3 region is CASSYSSGLAFTEQFF. The CDR3 region has the DNA TGTGCCAGCAGTTACTCGTCCGGACTAGCCTTCACTGAGCAGTTCTTC.

V is TRBV7-6 and J is TRBJ2-1, with TRBD2 identical over 8 bases. CDR1 and CDR2 (germline): SGHVS, FNYEAQ. The CDR3 is 16 amino acids. V trimming: 0 bases; J trimming: 0 bases; junction bases outside the gene matches: 1. The CDR3 region is CASSLAGTSSYNEQFF. The CDR3 nucleotides read TGTGCCAGCAGCTTAGCCGGGACTAGCTCCTACAATGAGCAGTTCTTC.

This clone was counted a single time. This chain links TRBV11-3 with TRBJ2-3; D might be TRBD2 (5 bases). The CDR3 runs to 13 residues. V lost 0 bases and J 6 bases, leaving 7 bases between the germline ends. Germline loops: CDR1 SGHNT, CDR2 YENEEA. CDR3 region: CASSLDGVDTQYF. The DNA for the CDR3 is TGTGCCAGCAGCTTAGACGGGGTTGATACGCAGTATTTT.

The chain has TRBV2 and TRBJ1-3; TRBD1 matches 7 bases. The CDR3 totals 12 residues. Germline CDR1 and CDR2: SNHLY and FYNNEI. Trimming cost V 4 bases and J 15 bases; bases outside gene matches: 9. CDR3 in DNA: TGTGCCAGCAGTGGACAGGGCTCCAAAAGATATTTT. Translating it yields CASSGQGSKRYF.

This sequence joins TRBV11-2 and TRBJ2-1; the match to TRBD1 covers 7 bases. This CDR3 spans 13 amino acids. Unmatched junction bases numbered 3, after V lost 5 bases and J lost 5 bases. Germline V gene lookup returns CDR1 SGHAT and CDR2 FQNNGV. This chain's CDR3 is CASSLDRDNEQFF. DNA for the CDR3: TGTGCCAGCAGCCTCGACAGGGACAATGAGCAGTTCTTC. Complete variable domain (other parts from reference TRBV11-2 and TRBJ2-1): EAGVAQSPRYKIIEKRQSVAFWCNPISGHATLYWYQQILGQGPKLLIQFQNNGVVDDSQLPKDRFSAERLKGVDSTLKIQPAKLEDSAVYLCASSLDRDNEQFFGPGTRLTVL.

This clone was detected ten times or more. The chain joins TRBV5-6 to TRBJ1-1; D is unclear. Germline V gives CDR1 SGHDT, CDR2 YYEEEE. This CDR3 spans 13 amino acids. V shed 0 bases and J shed 8 bases, with 11 bases lying between them. The CDR3 DNA sequence: TGTGCCAGCAGCTTGGCGGTGAGGGCAGAAGCTTTCTTT. Amino acids: CASSLAVRAEAFF.

This chain joins TRBV7-2 and TRBJ2-1; D not certain. With 1 base removed from V and 2 bases from J, the gap between germline ends came to 9 bases. CDR1 and CDR2 from the germline V gene are SGHTA and FQGNSA. This CDR3 comprises 15 residues. The CDR3 DNA is TGTGCCAGCAGCTTAGGCCTAGTGACCTACAATGAGCAGTTCTTC. This encodes CASSLGLVTYNEQFF.

J is TRBJ2-5 and V is TRBV7-3; 7 bases agree with TRBD1. CDR3 size: 13 residues. Looked up from germline, CDR1 is SGHTA and CDR2 is FQGTGA. Germline trimming cut 5 bases from V and 5 bases from J; bases unmatched to any gene: 5. DNA of the CDR3: TGTGCCAGCAGCATCAGGGGGTTCGAGACCCAGTACTTC. Its translation: CASSIRGFETQYF.

This rearrangement joins TRBV27 to TRBJ2-1; D unresolved. The germline V gene has CDR1 MNHEY and CDR2 SMNVEV (reference sequence). V was clipped by 2 bases and J by 3 bases, with 11 bases between them. The CDR3 loop spans 15 amino acids. The CDR3 protein is CASSLGTTDYNEQFF. The CDR3 DNA reads as TGTGCCAGCAGTTTAGGTACTACTGACTACAATGAGCAGTTCTTC.

The chain is built from TRBV5-1 and TRBJ2-3, with TRBD2 identical over 8 bases. The V gene's germline CDR1 is SGHRS and CDR2 YFSETQ. V was clipped by 0 bases and J by 4 bases; unmatched bases: 10. The CDR3 contains 17 residues. In DNA, the CDR3 is TGCGCCAGCAGCTTGGCCGAGTGGGCGGGGGGACCAGATACGCAGTATTTT. This translates into CASSLAEWAGGPDTQYF.

This chain connects TRBV6-5 to TRBJ1-2; TRBD1 agrees at 9 bases. This CDR3 has 14 amino acids. V trimming: 5 bases; J trimming: 7 bases; junction bases outside the gene matches: 8. Per germline, CDR1 MNHEY and CDR2 SVGAGI. The DNA for the CDR3 is TGTGCCAGCAGTCCGACAGGGGGAGGTCTTGGCTACACCTTC. The encoded protein is CASSPTGGGLGYTF.